The 24 T cell receptor beta chains in this list originate from one sample, sequenced in a study of cytotoxic CD8 clonotypes in ibrutinib-treated CLL. Repertoires were generated with immunoSEQ multiplex PCR, while TCRdb's copy carries only in-frame clones and drops some. This sample has roughly 30,000 clones, with approximately 80% found just once. Sequencing used PBMCs, obtained after 36 months of ibrutinib treatment. These receptors were collected from a human donor with chronic lymphocytic leukemia.

The chain carries TRBV5-8 and TRBJ1-5; D may be TRBD1 (5 bases). This CDR3 is 14 amino acids long. Germline CDR1 reads SGHTS; CDR2 reads YDEGEE. Trimming pared 0 bases from V and 3 bases from J, leaving 7 bases between. Here the CDR3 reads CASSLARDNQPQHF. Here the CDR3 DNA reads TGTGCCAGCAGCTTGGCCAGGGACAATCAGCCCCAGCATTTT. The variable domain in full, with the rest retrieved from reference TRBV5-8 and TRBJ1-5, is EAGVTQSPTHLIKTRGQQATLRCSPISGHTSVYWYQQALGLGLQFLLWYDEGEERNRGNFPPRFSGRQFPNYSSELNVNALELEDSALYLCASSLARDNQPQHFGDGTRLSIL.

This rearrangement joins TRBV12-5 to TRBJ2-2, with a tentative D call TRBD2 (5 bases). The CDR3 spans 17 residues. V lost 4 bases and J 1 base, leaving 16 bases between the germline ends. Germline V gene lookup returns CDR1 LGHNT and CDR2 FRNRAP. CDR3 coding DNA: TGTGCTAGTGGTTCCCCCTCCCCGGAGGAGAACACCGGGGAGCTGTTTTTT. Translating it yields CASGSPSPEENTGELFF.

V gene TRBV27 combines with J gene TRBJ1-2; a weak D match, TRBD1 (5 bases). This CDR3 is 16 amino acids long. Germline CDR1 MNHEY, CDR2 SMNVEV (reference sequence). The V end was cut by 6 bases, the J end by 1 base, with 18 bases between. CDR3 coding DNA: TGTGCCAGCAGCAAAGTGGCAGGGCCTTATAACTATGGCTACACCTTC. This sequence encodes CASSKVAGPYNYGYTF.

This rearrangement joins TRBV9 to TRBJ1-3; D possibly corresponds to TRBD1 (6 bases). V gave up 3 bases and J gave up 1 base, with 17 bases separating them. Germline loops: CDR1 SGDLS, CDR2 YYNGEE. The CDR3 contains 17 residues. CDR3 amino acids: CASSATPDRLSGNTIYF. The CDR3 bases are TGTGCCAGCAGCGCGACTCCGGACAGATTATCTGGAAACACCATATATTTT.

The gene calls are TRBV27 and TRBJ2-7; D call uncertain. Germline V gene lookup returns CDR1 MNHEY and CDR2 SMNVEV (reference sequence). Trimming removed 5 bases at V and 3 bases at J, with 8 bases between. CDR3 size: 12 residues. CDR3 in DNA: TGTGCCAGCAGTCCAGGATACTACGAGCAGTACTTC. It codes for CASSPGYYEQYF.

The chain couples TRBV6-5 to TRBJ1-1, with D maybe TRBD1 (6 bases). Germline V gene data show CDR1 as MNHEY and CDR2 as SVGAGI. The V gene lost 2 bases and the J gene lost 7 bases, with 14 bases spanning the gap. This CDR3 spans 14 amino acids. The CDR3 loop is CASSYRGQTIEAFF. In DNA form, the CDR3 reads TGTGCCAGCAGTTACCGGGGACAAACGATTGAAGCTTTCTTT.

The chain combines TRBV7-6 with TRBJ2-2; D is unclear. Trimming stripped 1 base from V and 1 base from J, with 1 base between. CDR1 and CDR2 (germline): SGHVS, FNYEAQ. The CDR3 consists of 13 residues. The CDR3 DNA reads TGTGCCAGCAGCTTAGGGAACACCGGGGAGCTGTTTTTT. Protein sequence: CASSLGNTGELFF.

This clone was seen a handful of times. V usage is TRBV7-3 and J usage is TRBJ2-3, with D possibly matching TRBD2 (5 bases). Trimming left V 5 bases short and J 0 bases short, with 12 bases between. The CDR3 spans 15 residues. The V gene's germline CDR1 is SGHTA and CDR2 FQGTGA. The CDR3: CASSRDGLSTDTQYF. As DNA, the CDR3 is TGTGCCAGCAGCCGAGACGGACTTAGCACAGATACGCAGTATTTT.

This chain uses TRBV2 with TRBJ2-3, with 8 bases identical to TRBD2. Germline assignment: CDR1 SNHLY and CDR2 FYNNEI. The CDR3 length is 15 residues. After removal of 7 bases from V and 4 bases from J, the junction contained 10 bases not matched to a gene. The CDR3 region is CASIKGLVGPDTQYF. DNA of the CDR3: TGTGCCAGCATCAAGGGACTAGTGGGGCCAGATACGCAGTATTTT.

This clone showed up just once. The rearrangement links TRBV4-3 to TRBJ2-3; the D call may be TRBD1 or TRBD2 (5 bases each). Germline-derived CDR1 and CDR2 are LGHNA and YSLEER. V gave up 1 base and J gave up 1 base, with 18 bases separating them. The CDR3 extends over 18 amino acids. The chain's CDR3 is CASSQGGSGTSRTDTQYF. The CDR3 bases are TGCGCCAGCAGCCAAGGGGGGTCGGGTACCAGCCGCACAGATACGCAGTATTTT.

The sample holds a few counts of this clone. The chain uses TRBV30 and TRBJ2-2; D is uncertain. The length of the CDR3 is 12 residues. Looked up from germline, CDR1 is GTSNPN and CDR2 is SVGIG (reference sequence). Between the trimmed V and J ends, which lost 4 bases and 4 bases, there was a span of 7 bases. The CDR3 spells CAWKSVTGELFF. In nucleotides, the CDR3 is TGTGCCTGGAAGTCGGTCACCGGGGAGCTGTTTTTT.

The chain employs TRBV27 and TRBJ2-1; weak D call: TRBD2 (7 bases). Germline V CDR1 and CDR2: MNHEY, SMNVEV (reference sequence). V was trimmed by 4 bases and J by 4 bases, leaving 14 bases between them. This CDR3 spans 15 amino acids. The CDR3 nucleotides are TGTGCCAGCAGTTCCCCGGGGGGCCCATACAATGAGCAGTTCTTC. It specifies CASSSPGGPYNEQFF.

This chain links TRBV4-2 with TRBJ1-3, with 7 bases fitting TRBD1. Germline V gives CDR1 LGHNA, CDR2 YNFKEQ. Trimming removed 4 bases from V and 1 base from J; junction bases left unmatched: 7. CDR3 length: 16 amino acids. The CDR3 nucleotides read TGTGCCAGCAGCCTTCGGGACAGTGGGTCTGGAAACACCATATATTTT. Encoded protein: CASSLRDSGSGNTIYF.

V gene TRBV5-3 combines with J gene TRBJ2-2; D is possibly TRBD2 (6 bases). TRBV5-3 falls under the ORF class, with uncertain function. The CDR3 spans 14 residues. Trimming pared 0 bases from V and 3 bases from J, leaving 6 bases between. CDR3: CARSLGRDTGELFF. For the CDR3, the DNA is TGTGCCAGAAGCTTGGGGAGGGACACCGGGGAGCTGTTTTTT.

The chain is built from TRBV9 and TRBJ2-1; TRBD2 is a possible D gene (6 bases). Trimming took 1 base from V and 2 from J, leaving 13 bases between them. The CDR3 extends over 16 amino acids. Germline V gives CDR1 SGDLS, CDR2 YYNGEE. The CDR3 region is CASSVLSRGAYNEQFF. The CDR3 DNA is TGTGCCAGCAGCGTACTCTCGCGCGGGGCCTACAATGAGCAGTTCTTC. The whole variable domain, filled in from reference TRBV9 and TRBJ2-1, reads DSGVTQTPKHLITATGQRVTLRCSPRSGDLSVYWYQQSLDQGLQFLIQYYNGEERAKGNILERFSAQQFPDLHSELNLSSLELGDSALYFCASSVLSRGAYNEQFFGPGTRLTVL.

CDR3 in amino acids: CASSLAGDQPQHF. DNA of the CDR3: TGCGCCAGCAGCTTGGCAGGGGATCAGCCCCAGCATTTT. The gene calls are TRBV5-1 and TRBJ1-5; D is perhaps TRBD1 (6 bases). The ends were cut back, 0 bases at V and 5 bases at J, with 6 bases in the middle. Germline-derived CDR1 and CDR2 are SGHRS and YFSETQ. This CDR3 contains 13 residues.

The J gene is TRBJ1-2, the V gene TRBV5-6; D is undetermined. CDR1 is SGHDT and CDR2 is YYEEEE in the germline V gene. Trimming removed 3 bases at V and 5 bases at J, with 11 bases between. There are 13 residues in the CDR3. The DNA of the CDR3 is TGTGCCAGCAGCTCGGGATATTTTTATGGCTACACCTTC. Residues: CASSSGYFYGYTF.

CDR3 sequence (DNA): TGTGCCAGCAGCTTAGTTCGGGGGACAGGTGGCTACACCTTC. Amino acid sequence: CASSLVRGTGGYTF. The chain carries TRBV7-9 and TRBJ1-2, with TRBD1 matching 8 bases. CDR1 is SEHNR and CDR2 is FQNEAQ in the germline V gene (reference sequence). The CDR3 length is 14 residues. V shed 1 base, J shed 7 bases, and the junction held 5 bases outside the gene matches.

This chain connects TRBV6-5 to TRBJ1-2; 7 positions agree with TRBD1. Germline trimming cut 3 bases from V and 4 bases from J; bases unmatched to any gene: 5. The CDR3 has 14 amino acids. Germline lookup yields CDR1 MNHEY and CDR2 SVGAGI. In DNA form, the CDR3 reads TGTGCCAGCAGTTATTCTTGGGACAGCTATGGCTACACCTTC. Encoded protein: CASSYSWDSYGYTF.

Many counts were recorded for this clone. The chain has TRBV5-4 and TRBJ1-2, with 8 bases matching TRBD1. Per germline, CDR1 SGHNT and CDR2 YYREEE (reference sequence). Unmatched junction bases numbered 11, after V lost 4 bases and J lost 6 bases. CDR3 length: 15 amino acids. Here the CDR3 DNA reads TGTGCCAGCAGCCAGGGACAGGCTATGGGGAATGGCTACACCTTC. Translation gives CASSQGQAMGNGYTF.

V gene TRBV18 combines with J gene TRBJ2-5; D not certain. The CDR3 consists of 11 residues. Trimming removed 2 bases from V and 3 bases from J, with 1 base in between. The germline gives CDR1 KGHSH, CDR2 LQKENI. CDR3 nucleotides: TGTGCCAGCTCACCAGAAGAGACCCAGTACTTC. Its translation: CASSPEETQYF.

DNA of the CDR3: TGTGCCAGCCGCACTAGCTCTGCGGGCACAGATACGCAGTATTTT. It specifies CASRTSSAGTDTQYF. This rearrangement joins TRBV6-6 to TRBJ2-3; possible D gene TRBD2, 6 bases. V shed 8 bases and J shed 1 base, with 16 bases lying between them. Germline V gene sequence: CDR1 MNHNY, CDR2 SVGAGI (reference sequence). CDR3 length: 15 residues.

The count of this clone is one. The chain couples TRBV29-1 to TRBJ2-2, with TRBD1 matching over 8 bases. The CDR3 has 16 amino acids. V shed 6 bases, J shed 0 bases, and the junction held 9 bases outside the gene matches. The germline V gene encodes CDR1 SQVTM and CDR2 ANQGSEA. In DNA, the CDR3 is TGCAGCGTCCGAGAGTCGGGACAGGCGAACACCGGGGAGCTGTTTTTT. Its translation is CSVRESGQANTGELFF.

As concerns this clone: At one boundary the junction diverges from the germline segment, which might be a read error. The genes are TRBV10-3 and TRBJ1-4; D gene uncertain. CDR3 length: 13 amino acids. CDR1 and CDR2 from the germline V gene are ENHRY and SYGVKD. CDR3 in amino acids: CASSYERRGKLFF. For the CDR3, the DNA is TGTGCCAGCAGTTACGAACGTCGGGGAAAACTGTTTTTT.